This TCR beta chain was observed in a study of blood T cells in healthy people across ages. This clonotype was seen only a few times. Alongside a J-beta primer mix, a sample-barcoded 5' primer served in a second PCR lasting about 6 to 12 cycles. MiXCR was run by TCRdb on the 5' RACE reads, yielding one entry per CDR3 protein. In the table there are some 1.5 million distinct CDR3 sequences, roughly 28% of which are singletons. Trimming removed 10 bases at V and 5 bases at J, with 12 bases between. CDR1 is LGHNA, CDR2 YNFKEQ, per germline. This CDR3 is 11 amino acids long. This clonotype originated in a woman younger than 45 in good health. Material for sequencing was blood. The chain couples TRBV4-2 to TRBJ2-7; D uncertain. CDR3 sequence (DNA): TGTGCCAACGGCCAGAGGAACGAGCAGTACTTC. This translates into CANGQRNEQYF.